These 27 T cell receptor beta chains share one sample of origin, sequenced in a study of blood T cell repertoires in COVID-19. Clones were read by immunoSEQ multiplex PCR, and TCRdb kept only the in-frame ones, dropping some. The data contain some 80,000 clones, more than 65% of them singletons. Source material: peripheral blood. The receptors stem from an elderly woman with active or convalescent COVID-19.

This rearrangement joins TRBV2 to TRBJ1-1; possibly TRBD1 for D (5 bases). Trimming removed 2 bases from V and 3 bases from J, with 10 bases in between. Germline V gene sequence: CDR1 SNHLY, CDR2 FYNNEI. This CDR3 has 14 residues. The CDR3 protein is CASSEMGHDTEAFF. The CDR3 DNA is TGTGCCAGCAGTGAAATGGGGCACGACACTGAAGCTTTCTTT.

This chain joins TRBV9 and TRBJ2-1; TRBD2 aligns across 11 bases. Germline V CDR1 and CDR2: SGDLS, YYNGEE. V shed 4 bases and J 2 bases; nucleotides not matched to a gene: 2. CDR3 size: 15 residues. CDR3 residues: CASSLGLAAYNEQFF. The CDR3 DNA reads as TGTGCCAGCAGCTTGGGACTAGCGGCCTACAATGAGCAGTTCTTC.

The J gene is TRBJ1-5, the V gene TRBV6-2 or TRBV6-3; 7 nucleotides agree with TRBD1. Trimming took 4 bases from V and 3 from J; bases not matched to a gene: 15. The CDR3 extends over 18 amino acids. Germline V CDR1 and CDR2: MNHEY, SVGEGT. CDR3 amino acids: CASSSGHRIGGINQPQHF. DNA of the CDR3: TGTGCCAGCAGTTCCGGGCATAGGATAGGGGGCATCAATCAGCCCCAGCATTTT.

The J gene is TRBJ1-2, the V gene TRBV7-8, with D possibly TRBD1 on 5 matching bases. With 5 bases removed from V and 2 bases from J, the gap between germline ends came to 15 bases. The CDR3 totals 15 residues. Germline assignment: CDR1 SGHVS and CDR2 FQNEAQ. This CDR3 reads CASSDWGGSNYGYTF. The CDR3 region has the DNA TGTGCCAGCAGCGACTGGGGGGGGAGCAACTATGGCTACACCTTC. Complete variable domain (other parts from reference TRBV7-8 and TRBJ1-2): GAGVSQSPRYKVAKRGQDVALRCDPISGHVSLFWYQQALGQGPEFLTYFQNEAQLDKSGLPSDRFFAERPEGSVSTLKIQRTQQEDSAVYLCASSDWGGSNYGYTFGSGTRLTVV.

This chain connects TRBV7-6 to TRBJ2-5; 7 nucleotides align to TRBD2. The CDR3 is 15 amino acids. From germline, CDR1 is SGHVS and CDR2 FNYEAQ. V gave up 5 bases and J gave up 5 bases; unmatched junction bases: 11. CDR3 sequence: CASSRTSVGGETQYF. CDR3 in DNA: TGTGCCAGCAGCCGCACTAGCGTCGGAGGGGAGACCCAGTACTTC.

J is TRBJ1-4 and V is TRBV9; D remains ambiguous. V was clipped by 1 base and J by 8 bases, with 12 bases between them. Germline lookup yields CDR1 SGDLS and CDR2 YYNGEE. This CDR3 is 14 amino acids long. The DNA for the CDR3 is TGTGCCAGCAGCGTATTCCCGGGTAACGAAAAACTGTTTTTT. Translated, it gives CASSVFPGNEKLFF.

V and J are TRBV6-5 and TRBJ1-6; D perhaps matches TRBD1 (5 bases). V was clipped by 2 bases and J by 9 bases, with 11 bases between them. CDR3 length equals 14 residues. Germline V gene data show CDR1 as MNHEY and CDR2 as SVGAGI. CDR3: CASSYGRRGSPLHF. The CDR3, as DNA: TGTGCCAGCAGTTACGGGCGAAGGGGTTCACCCCTCCACTTT.

This clone was counted a few times. V usage is TRBV7-6 and J usage is TRBJ1-1; 7 bases map to TRBD1. Germline V lookup: CDR1 SGHVS, CDR2 FNYEAQ. V trimming: 2 bases; J trimming: 5 bases; junction bases outside the gene matches: 8. The CDR3 runs 15 residues. The CDR3 reads CASSLWAQGVTEAFF. The CDR3 DNA follows: TGTGCCAGCAGCTTATGGGCCCAGGGGGTGACTGAAGCTTTCTTT.

The chain employs TRBV18 and TRBJ1-4, with D hard to call. V dropped 2 bases and J dropped 7 bases, with 11 bases sitting between them. The CDR3 spans 14 residues. The germline CDR1 and CDR2 sequences are KGHSH and LQKENI. The CDR3 reads CASSPSGYGEKLFF. For the CDR3, the DNA is TGTGCCAGCTCACCAAGCGGGTACGGTGAAAAACTGTTTTTT.

This chain links TRBV19 with TRBJ1-2, with D unclear. The CDR3 extends over 12 amino acids. Germline V lookup: CDR1 LNHDA, CDR2 SQIVND (reference sequence). Trimming left V 6 bases short and J 7 bases short, with 12 bases between. CDR3 sequence: CASSLIGSGYTF. The CDR3 DNA reads as TGTGCCAGTAGCCTCATTGGCTCTGGCTACACCTTC.

The chain couples TRBV24-1 to TRBJ2-3; D perhaps matches TRBD1 (5 bases). The V gene's germline CDR1 is KGHDR and CDR2 SFDVKD. Trimming pared 3 bases from V and 11 bases from J, leaving 14 bases between. The CDR3 totals 13 residues. CDR3 amino acids: CATSDPLGVKQYF. CDR3 DNA sequence: TGTGCCACCAGTGATCCTTTAGGGGTCAAGCAGTATTTT.

The chain employs TRBV7-8 and TRBJ2-3; D might be TRBD2 (5 bases). The germline V and J ends were trimmed by 1 base and 7 bases, with 12 bases remaining between them. In germline, CDR1 is SGHVS, CDR2 FQNEAQ. The CDR3 consists of 14 residues. The CDR3 here is CASSLGPSSHTQYF. CDR3 in DNA: TGTGCCAGCAGCTTAGGGCCTAGCAGCCATACGCAGTATTTT.

J is TRBJ2-2 and V is TRBV5-1, with TRBD1 matching 8 bases. Trimming cost V 4 bases and J 0 bases; bases outside gene matches: 5. The CDR3 contains 16 residues. In germline, CDR1 is SGHRS, CDR2 YFSETQ. This CDR3 reads CASSQGARSNTGELFF. The CDR3 DNA is TGCGCCAGCAGCCAGGGGGCACGGTCGAACACCGGGGAGCTGTTTTTT. Variable domain in full (rest from reference TRBV5-1 and TRBJ2-2): KAGVTQTPRYLIKTRGQQVTLSCSPISGHRSVSWYQQTPGQGLQFLFEYFSETQRNKGNFPGRFSGRQFSNSRSEMNVSTLELGDSALYLCASSQGARSNTGELFFGEGSRLTVL.

The rearrangement uses TRBV7-9 and TRBJ2-1, with D possibly being TRBD2 (7 bases). Germline V gives CDR1 SEHNR, CDR2 FQNEAQ (reference sequence). This CDR3 spans 17 amino acids. V gave up 0 bases and J gave up 8 bases, with 20 bases separating them. Here the CDR3 DNA reads TGTGCCAGCAGCTTAGCCCGGGGGAAGGGGGAGGGTGATGAGCAGTTCTTC. Protein: CASSLARGKGEGDEQFF.

V usage is TRBV24-1 and J usage is TRBJ2-1; 15 nucleotides match TRBD2. Germline lookup yields CDR1 KGHDR and CDR2 SFDVKD. V shed 8 bases and J 7 bases; nucleotides not matched to a gene: 8. CDR3 size: 16 residues. The CDR3 loop is CATTHTGTSGRNEQFF. CDR3 DNA: TGTGCCACCACCCATACCGGGACTAGCGGGAGGAATGAGCAGTTCTTC.

This clone was seen a single time. The CDR3 loop reads CASSFLTTSIYNEQFF. In nucleotides, the CDR3 is TGTGCCAGCAGCTTCTTGACGACTAGTATCTACAATGAGCAGTTCTTC. The V gene is TRBV7-8, the J gene TRBJ2-1; possibly TRBD2 for D (6 bases). CDR1 and CDR2 (germline): SGHVS, FQNEAQ. Trimming stripped 3 bases from V and 3 bases from J, with 15 bases between. There are 16 residues in the CDR3.

The chain links TRBV20-1 to TRBJ2-3; 12 bases match TRBD2. The CDR3 is made up of 18 amino acids. V lost 3 bases to trimming and J lost 2 bases; unmatched junction nucleotides: 12. Germline assignment: CDR1 DFQATT and CDR2 SNEGSKA (reference sequence). DNA for the CDR3: TGCAGTGCTAGTGGGTGGGCTAGCGGGAGGGCCCCCACAGATACGCAGTATTTT. This encodes CSASGWASGRAPTDTQYF.

This chain uses TRBV6-1 with TRBJ2-5, with TRBD1 identical over 9 bases. The V gene's germline CDR1 is MNHNS and CDR2 SASEGT. The ends lost 6 bases at V and 1 base at J; junction bases unmatched: 3. The CDR3 loop spans 14 amino acids. CDR3 nucleotide sequence: TGTGCCAGCAGACCGACAGGGGGCCAAGAGACCCAGTACTTC. Protein sequence: CASRPTGGQETQYF.

V is TRBV4-2 and J is TRBJ2-3, with 9 bases matching TRBD1. V lost 1 base and J lost 5; bases outside the gene matches: 7. Germline CDR1 reads LGHNA; CDR2 reads YNFKEQ. This CDR3 has 16 residues. CDR3 DNA sequence: TGTGCCAGCAGCCAAGGCCTACAGGGGGCGGAAGATACGCAGTATTTT. Encoded protein: CASSQGLQGAEDTQYF.

This sequence joins TRBV7-6 and TRBJ2-1; 7 positions agree with TRBD2. The CDR3 is made up of 15 amino acids. Germline V gives CDR1 SGHVS, CDR2 FNYEAQ. Trimming took 5 bases from V and 0 from J; bases not matched to a gene: 4. The CDR3 DNA is TGTGCCAGCAGCGCCGGGAGGTCCTCCTACAATGAGCAGTTCTTC. Its translation is CASSAGRSSYNEQFF.

This rearrangement joins TRBV30 to TRBJ1-2, with 9 bases that match TRBD1. The CDR3 contains 16 residues. V trimming: 1 base; J trimming: 5 bases; junction bases outside the gene matches: 11. Germline V gene data show CDR1 as GTSNPN and CDR2 as SVGIG (reference sequence). Here the CDR3 reads CAWSAPPSGQGYGYTF. DNA for the CDR3: TGTGCCTGGAGTGCCCCCCCTTCGGGACAGGGATATGGCTACACCTTC.

The CDR3 sequence is CASTLDRGNTGELFF. Here the CDR3 DNA reads TGTGCCAGCACCTTGGACAGGGGAAACACCGGGGAGCTGTTTTTT. The rearrangement links TRBV9 to TRBJ2-2, with 9 positions matching TRBD1. The CDR3 sequence is 15 residues long. The V and J ends lost 6 bases and 2 bases, in that order; junction bases with no gene match: 5. CDR1 is SGDLS, CDR2 YYNGEE, per germline.

This sequence joins TRBV4-1 and TRBJ1-1; 9 bases agree with TRBD1. Germline CDR1 reads MGHRA; CDR2 reads YSYEKL. J lost 1 base, V lost 8 bases, and 14 bases had no gene match. CDR3 length equals 17 residues. CDR3 coding DNA: TGCGCCAGCCGCGCCAGGGACAGGGTAGTGGAGAACACTGAAGCTTTCTTT. Protein: CASRARDRVVENTEAFF.

This clone was picked up one time. The rearrangement uses TRBV4-2 and TRBJ2-6; tentative D call: TRBD2 (7 bases). This CDR3 spans 18 amino acids. Germline CDR1 reads LGHNA; CDR2 reads YNFKEQ. Deletions cut 3 bases from V and 0 bases from J, with 15 bases between. CDR3: CASSHLAGEGSGANVLTF. In DNA form, the CDR3 reads TGTGCCAGCAGCCATCTGGCAGGGGAGGGCTCTGGGGCCAACGTCCTGACTTTC.

The V call is TRBV19, the J call TRBJ2-7; 10 nucleotides match TRBD2. The CDR3 consists of 19 residues. Germline V gene sequence: CDR1 LNHDA, CDR2 SQIVND (reference sequence). The V gene end was trimmed by 3 bases and the J gene end by 6 bases; junction bases not matched to a gene: 20. The CDR3: CASSMGLAGDMRFRSEQYF. The CDR3 DNA sequence: TGTGCCAGTAGTATGGGGCTAGCGGGAGATATGCGGTTTCGGAGCGAGCAGTACTTC.

DNA for the CDR3: TGCGCCAGCAGCCAATTCCTCGGCCGGGGGCAGTACTTC. Its translation: CASSQFLGRGQYF. The V gene is TRBV4-3, the J gene TRBJ2-7, with D maybe TRBD2 (5 bases). Germline assignment: CDR1 LGHNA and CDR2 YSLEER. This CDR3 spans 13 amino acids. Trimming took off 2 bases at V and 9 bases at J, with 14 bases between the two ends.

The J gene is TRBJ1-2, the V gene TRBV5-1; D is undetermined. The CDR3 contains 14 residues. Germline V gene data show CDR1 as SGHRS and CDR2 as YFSETQ. Trimming cost V 3 bases and J 2 bases, with 11 bases left between them. CDR3 protein: CASSWTASNYGYTF. In DNA, the CDR3 is TGCGCCAGCAGCTGGACGGCTAGCAACTATGGCTACACCTTC.